This T cell receptor beta chain was captured in a study of T cell responses to AZD1222 COVID-19 vaccine. Study-wide points: Spike was spanned by vaccine-associated CD4 TCRs, with dominance at 160-218 and 743-854. Spike-specific TCR breadth and depth rose after two AZD1222 doses. Females made up more of the donors, who were largely white British, and clonal diversity may have come out too low. Sampling that yielded the repertoires occurred only after the peak T cell response.

Note on this clone: The antigen remains unidentified. The same CDR3 is also encoded by other DNA sequences in this sample.

Sequencing used immunoSEQ multiplex PCR; TCRdb keeps in-frame clones, though not all of them. Among around 78,000 clones, around nine tenths were seen once, and the ten largest hold 4.5% to 5.5%. V dropped 5 bases and J dropped 0 bases, with 5 bases sitting between them. The CDR3 has 13 amino acids. The germline gives CDR1 SGHTA, CDR2 FQGNSA. The gene calls are TRBV7-2 and TRBJ2-1, with D maybe TRBD2 (5 bases). This TCR derives from an adult in good health. The sample consisted of peripheral blood, taken on day 0 of MenACWY control vaccination. CDR3 coding DNA: TGTGCCAGCAGCGGGAGCTCCTACAATGAGCAGTTCTTC. Protein sequence: CASSGSSYNEQFF.